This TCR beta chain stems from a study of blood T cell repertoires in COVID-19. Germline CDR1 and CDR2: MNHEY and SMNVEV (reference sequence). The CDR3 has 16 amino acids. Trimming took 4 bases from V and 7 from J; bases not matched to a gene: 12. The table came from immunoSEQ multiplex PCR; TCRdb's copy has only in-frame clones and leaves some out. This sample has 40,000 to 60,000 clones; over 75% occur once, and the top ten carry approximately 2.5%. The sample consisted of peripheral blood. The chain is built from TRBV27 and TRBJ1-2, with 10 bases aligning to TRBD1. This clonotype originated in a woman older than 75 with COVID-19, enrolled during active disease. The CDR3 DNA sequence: TGTGCCAGCAGTTCAAACCCGGGACAGGGGTCCTCTGGCTACACCTTC. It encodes CASSSNPGQGSSGYTF.